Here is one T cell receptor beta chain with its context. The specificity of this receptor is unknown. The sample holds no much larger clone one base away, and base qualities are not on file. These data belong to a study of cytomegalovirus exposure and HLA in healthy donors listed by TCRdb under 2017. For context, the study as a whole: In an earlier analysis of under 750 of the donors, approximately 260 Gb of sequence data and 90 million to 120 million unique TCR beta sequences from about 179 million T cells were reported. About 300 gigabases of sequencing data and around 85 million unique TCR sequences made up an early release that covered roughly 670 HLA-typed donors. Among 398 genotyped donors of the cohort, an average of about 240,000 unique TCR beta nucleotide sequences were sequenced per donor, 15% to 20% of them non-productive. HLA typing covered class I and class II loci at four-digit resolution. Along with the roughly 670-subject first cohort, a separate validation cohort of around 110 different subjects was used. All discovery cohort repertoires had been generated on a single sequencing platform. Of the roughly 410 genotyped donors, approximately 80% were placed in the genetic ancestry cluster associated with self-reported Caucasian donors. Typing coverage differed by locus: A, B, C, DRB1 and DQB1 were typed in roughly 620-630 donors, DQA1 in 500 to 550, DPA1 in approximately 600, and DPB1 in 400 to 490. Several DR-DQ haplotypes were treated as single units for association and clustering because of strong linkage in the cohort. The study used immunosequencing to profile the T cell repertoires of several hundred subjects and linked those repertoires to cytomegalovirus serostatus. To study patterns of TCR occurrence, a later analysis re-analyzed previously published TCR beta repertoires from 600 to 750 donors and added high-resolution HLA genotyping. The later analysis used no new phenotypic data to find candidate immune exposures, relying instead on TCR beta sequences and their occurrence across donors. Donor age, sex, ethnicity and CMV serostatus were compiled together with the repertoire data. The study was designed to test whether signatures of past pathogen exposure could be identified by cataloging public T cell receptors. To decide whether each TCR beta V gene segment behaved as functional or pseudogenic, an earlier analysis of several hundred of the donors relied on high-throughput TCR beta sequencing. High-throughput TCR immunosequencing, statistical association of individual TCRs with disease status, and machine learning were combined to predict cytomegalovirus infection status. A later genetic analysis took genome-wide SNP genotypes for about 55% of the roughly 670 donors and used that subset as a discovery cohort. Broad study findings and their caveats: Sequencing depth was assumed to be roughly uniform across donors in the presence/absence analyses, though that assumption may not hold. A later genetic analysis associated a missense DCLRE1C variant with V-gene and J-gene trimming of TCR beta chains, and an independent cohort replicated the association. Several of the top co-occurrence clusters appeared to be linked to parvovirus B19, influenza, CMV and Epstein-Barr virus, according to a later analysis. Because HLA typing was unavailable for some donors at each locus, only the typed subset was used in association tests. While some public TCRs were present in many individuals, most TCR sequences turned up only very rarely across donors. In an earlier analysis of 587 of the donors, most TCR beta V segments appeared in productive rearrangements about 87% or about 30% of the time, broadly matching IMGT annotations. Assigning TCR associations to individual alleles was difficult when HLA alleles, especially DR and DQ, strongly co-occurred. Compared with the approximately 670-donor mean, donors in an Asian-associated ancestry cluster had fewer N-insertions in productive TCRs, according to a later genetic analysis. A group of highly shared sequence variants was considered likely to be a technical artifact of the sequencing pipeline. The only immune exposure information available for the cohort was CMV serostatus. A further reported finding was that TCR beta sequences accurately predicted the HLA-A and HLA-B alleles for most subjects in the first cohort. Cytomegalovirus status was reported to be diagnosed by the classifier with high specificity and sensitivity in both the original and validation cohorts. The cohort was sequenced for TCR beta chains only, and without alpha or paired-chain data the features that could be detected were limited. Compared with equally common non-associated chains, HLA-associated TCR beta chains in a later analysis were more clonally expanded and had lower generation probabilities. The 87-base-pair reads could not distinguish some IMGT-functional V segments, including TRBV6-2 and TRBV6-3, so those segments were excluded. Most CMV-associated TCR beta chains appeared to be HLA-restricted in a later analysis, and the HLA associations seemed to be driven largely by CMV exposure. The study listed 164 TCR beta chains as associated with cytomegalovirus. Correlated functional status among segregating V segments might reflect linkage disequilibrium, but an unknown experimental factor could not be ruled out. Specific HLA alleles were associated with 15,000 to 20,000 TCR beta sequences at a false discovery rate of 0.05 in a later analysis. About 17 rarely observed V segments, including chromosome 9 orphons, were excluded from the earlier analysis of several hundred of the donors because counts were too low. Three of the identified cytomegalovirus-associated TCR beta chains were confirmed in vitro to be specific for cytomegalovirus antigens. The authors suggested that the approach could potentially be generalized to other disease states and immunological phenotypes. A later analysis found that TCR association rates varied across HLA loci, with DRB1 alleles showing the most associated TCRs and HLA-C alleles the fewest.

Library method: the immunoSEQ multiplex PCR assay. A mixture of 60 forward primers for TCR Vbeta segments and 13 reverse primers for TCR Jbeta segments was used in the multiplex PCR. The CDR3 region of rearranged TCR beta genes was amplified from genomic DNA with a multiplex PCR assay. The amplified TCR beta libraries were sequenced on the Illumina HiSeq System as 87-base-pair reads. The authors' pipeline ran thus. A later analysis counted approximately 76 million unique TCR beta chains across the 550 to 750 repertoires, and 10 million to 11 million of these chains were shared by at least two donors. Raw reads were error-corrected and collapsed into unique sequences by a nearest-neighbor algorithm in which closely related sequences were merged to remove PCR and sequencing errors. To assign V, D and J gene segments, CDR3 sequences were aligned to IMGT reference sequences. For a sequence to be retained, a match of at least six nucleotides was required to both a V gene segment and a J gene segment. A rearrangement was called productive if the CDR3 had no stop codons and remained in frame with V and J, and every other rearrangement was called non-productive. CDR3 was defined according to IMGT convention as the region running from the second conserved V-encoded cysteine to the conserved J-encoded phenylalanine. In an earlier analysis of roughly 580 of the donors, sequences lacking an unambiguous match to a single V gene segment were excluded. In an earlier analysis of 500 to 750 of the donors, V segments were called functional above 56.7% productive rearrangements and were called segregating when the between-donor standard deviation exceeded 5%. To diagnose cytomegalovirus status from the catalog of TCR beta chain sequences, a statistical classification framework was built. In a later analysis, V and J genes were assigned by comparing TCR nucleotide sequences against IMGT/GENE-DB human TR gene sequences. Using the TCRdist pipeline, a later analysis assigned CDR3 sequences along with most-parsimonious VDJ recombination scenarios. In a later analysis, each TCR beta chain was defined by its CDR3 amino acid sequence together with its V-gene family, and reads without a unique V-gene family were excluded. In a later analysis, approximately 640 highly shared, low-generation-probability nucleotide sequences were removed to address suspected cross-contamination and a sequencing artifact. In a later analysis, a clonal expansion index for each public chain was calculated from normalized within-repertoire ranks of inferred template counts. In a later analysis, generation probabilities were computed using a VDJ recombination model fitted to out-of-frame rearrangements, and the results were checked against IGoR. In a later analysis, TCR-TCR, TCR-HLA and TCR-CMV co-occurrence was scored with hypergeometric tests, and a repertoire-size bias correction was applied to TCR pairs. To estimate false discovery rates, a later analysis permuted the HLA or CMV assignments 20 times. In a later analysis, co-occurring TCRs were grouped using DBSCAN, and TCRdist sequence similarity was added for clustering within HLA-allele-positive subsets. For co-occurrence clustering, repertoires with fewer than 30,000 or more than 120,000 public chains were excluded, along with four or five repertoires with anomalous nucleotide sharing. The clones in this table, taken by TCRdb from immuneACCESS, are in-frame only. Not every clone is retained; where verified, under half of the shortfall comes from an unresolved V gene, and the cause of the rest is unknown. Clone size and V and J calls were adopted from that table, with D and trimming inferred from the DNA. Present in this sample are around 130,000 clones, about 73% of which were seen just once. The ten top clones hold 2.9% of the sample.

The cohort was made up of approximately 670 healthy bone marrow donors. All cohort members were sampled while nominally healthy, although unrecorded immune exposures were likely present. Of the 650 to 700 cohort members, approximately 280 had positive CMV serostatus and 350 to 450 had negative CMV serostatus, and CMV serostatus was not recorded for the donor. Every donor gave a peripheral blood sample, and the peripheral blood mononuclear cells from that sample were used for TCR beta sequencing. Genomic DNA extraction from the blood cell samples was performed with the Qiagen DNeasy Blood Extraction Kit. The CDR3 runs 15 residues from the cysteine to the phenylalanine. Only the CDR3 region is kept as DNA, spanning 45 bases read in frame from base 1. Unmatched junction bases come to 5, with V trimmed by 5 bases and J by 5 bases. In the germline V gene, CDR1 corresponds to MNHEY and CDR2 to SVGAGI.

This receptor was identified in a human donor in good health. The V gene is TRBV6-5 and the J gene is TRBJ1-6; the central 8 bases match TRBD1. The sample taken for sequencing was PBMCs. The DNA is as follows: TGTGCCAGCAGTAACAGGGGGTCCCATAATTCACCCCTCCACTTT. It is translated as CASSNRGSHNSPLHF.